Listed below are T cell receptor beta chains from one sample, sequenced in a study of cytomegalovirus exposure and HLA in healthy donors. TCRdb's table, derived via immunoSEQ multiplex PCR, lists solely in-frame clones and lacks some. Among about 180,000 clones listed, nearly 80% were seen once. The sequenced material came from PBMCs. The source of these receptors is a middle-aged man in good health and CMV-seropositive. Each CDR3 is given with its conserved first and last residue. A D gene is named only where the DNA matches it firmly. Expanded clones get a size class; other rows say once, few or many, or leave the size out.

V: TRBV7-2
size: NA
J: TRBJ2-5
D: TRBD1
DNA: TGTGCCAGCAGCTTGAGGACAGGTGGGGCCCAGTACTTC
CDR3: CASSLRTGGAQYF

V: TRBV5-1
size: once
J: TRBJ2-7
D: TRBD2
DNA: TGCGCCAGCACCACGGGACTAGCGGGAGCCGAGCAGTACTTC
CDR3: CASTTGLAGAEQYF

V: TRBV27
size: NA
J: TRBJ2-7
D: TRBD2
DNA: TGTGCCAGCAGTTTAAGGAGCGGGAGTACCTACGAGCAGTACTTC
CDR3: CASSLRSGSTYEQYF

V: TRBV7-3
size: once
J: TRBJ1-4
D: NA
DNA: TGTGCCAGCAGCCAAGGACAGCTCAATGAAAAACTGTTTTTT
CDR3: CASSQGQLNEKLFF

V: TRBV11-2
size: NA
J: TRBJ2-7
D: NA
DNA: TGTGCCAGCAGCTTAAGGGCGGGCCTCTCCTACGAGCAGTACTTC
CDR3: CASSLRAGLSYEQYF

V: TRBV9
size: NA
J: TRBJ2-2
D: NA
DNA: TGTGCCAGCAGCCTGGGATGGGGCCCTCCCGGGTCCACCGGGGAGCTGTTTTTT
CDR3: CASSLGWGPPGSTGELFF

V: TRBV14
size: NA
J: TRBJ1-1
D: NA
DNA: TGTGCCAGCAGCCAAGATGGTGCCAGGTTCACTGAAGCTTTCTTT
CDR3: CASSQDGARFTEAFF

V: TRBV7-9
size: NA
J: TRBJ2-1
D: NA
DNA: TGTGCCAGCAGCTTAAAGGCGGGACTCTCCTACAATGAGCAGTTCTTC
CDR3: CASSLKAGLSYNEQFF

V: TRBV27
size: NA
J: TRBJ1-1
D: NA
DNA: TGTGCCAGCAGTTTCTATGCGAACACTGAAGCTTTCTTT
CDR3: CASSFYANTEAFF

V: TRBV4-1
size: NA
J: TRBJ2-7
D: TRBD2
DNA: TGCGCCAGCAGCCAAGACAACGGGAGGACTACCTACGAGCAGTACTTC
CDR3: CASSQDNGRTTYEQYF

V: TRBV29-1
size: NA
J: TRBJ2-7
D: TRBD2
DNA: TGCAGCGTTGAATTCCGGACAAGCGGGACCAGCGAGCAGTACTTC
CDR3: CSVEFRTSGTSEQYF

V: TRBV5-1
size: NA
J: TRBJ1-3
D: TRBD1
DNA: TGCGCCAGCAGGGATAGGGGGCTGGCTGGAAACACCATATATTTT
CDR3: CASRDRGLAGNTIYF

V: TRBV5-1
size: NA
J: TRBJ2-7
D: NA
DNA: TGCGCCAGCAGCTGGGGGGAGGAGCAGGCCACCTACGAGCAGTACTTC
CDR3: CASSWGEEQATYEQYF

V: TRBV4-1
size: NA
J: TRBJ2-3
D: TRBD1
DNA: TGCGCCAGCAGCCAAGATCGGACAGGGGGACGCCTAGATACGCAGTATTTT
CDR3: CASSQDRTGGRLDTQYF

V: TRBV5-1
size: NA
J: TRBJ1-3
D: NA
DNA: TGCGCCAGCAGCCAAGGGACAACAAGAAACACCATATATTTT
CDR3: CASSQGTTRNTIYF

V: TRBV7-8
size: NA
J: TRBJ2-1
D: TRBD2
DNA: TGTGCCAGCAGCTTCGGACTAGCTACGAATGAGCAGTTCTTC
CDR3: CASSFGLATNEQFF

V: TRBV2
size: NA
J: TRBJ2-7
D: NA
DNA: TGTGCCAGCAGTGAGCGGTGGAGTTACGAGCAGTACTTC
CDR3: CASSERWSYEQYF

V: TRBV15
size: once
J: TRBJ2-1
D: NA
DNA: TGTGCCACCAGCAGGTGGGCGGGGAGCTCCTACAATGAGCAGTTCTTC
CDR3: CATSRWAGSSYNEQFF

V: TRBV19
size: once
J: TRBJ1-4
D: NA
DNA: TGTGCCAGTAGTACCCGGGGAGGTGGGAGAGAAAAACTGTTTTTT
CDR3: CASSTRGGGREKLFF

V: TRBV5-5
size: NA
J: TRBJ1-3
D: NA
DNA: TGTGCCAGCAGCCAGGATCCTGGAAACACCATATATTTT
CDR3: CASSQDPGNTIYF